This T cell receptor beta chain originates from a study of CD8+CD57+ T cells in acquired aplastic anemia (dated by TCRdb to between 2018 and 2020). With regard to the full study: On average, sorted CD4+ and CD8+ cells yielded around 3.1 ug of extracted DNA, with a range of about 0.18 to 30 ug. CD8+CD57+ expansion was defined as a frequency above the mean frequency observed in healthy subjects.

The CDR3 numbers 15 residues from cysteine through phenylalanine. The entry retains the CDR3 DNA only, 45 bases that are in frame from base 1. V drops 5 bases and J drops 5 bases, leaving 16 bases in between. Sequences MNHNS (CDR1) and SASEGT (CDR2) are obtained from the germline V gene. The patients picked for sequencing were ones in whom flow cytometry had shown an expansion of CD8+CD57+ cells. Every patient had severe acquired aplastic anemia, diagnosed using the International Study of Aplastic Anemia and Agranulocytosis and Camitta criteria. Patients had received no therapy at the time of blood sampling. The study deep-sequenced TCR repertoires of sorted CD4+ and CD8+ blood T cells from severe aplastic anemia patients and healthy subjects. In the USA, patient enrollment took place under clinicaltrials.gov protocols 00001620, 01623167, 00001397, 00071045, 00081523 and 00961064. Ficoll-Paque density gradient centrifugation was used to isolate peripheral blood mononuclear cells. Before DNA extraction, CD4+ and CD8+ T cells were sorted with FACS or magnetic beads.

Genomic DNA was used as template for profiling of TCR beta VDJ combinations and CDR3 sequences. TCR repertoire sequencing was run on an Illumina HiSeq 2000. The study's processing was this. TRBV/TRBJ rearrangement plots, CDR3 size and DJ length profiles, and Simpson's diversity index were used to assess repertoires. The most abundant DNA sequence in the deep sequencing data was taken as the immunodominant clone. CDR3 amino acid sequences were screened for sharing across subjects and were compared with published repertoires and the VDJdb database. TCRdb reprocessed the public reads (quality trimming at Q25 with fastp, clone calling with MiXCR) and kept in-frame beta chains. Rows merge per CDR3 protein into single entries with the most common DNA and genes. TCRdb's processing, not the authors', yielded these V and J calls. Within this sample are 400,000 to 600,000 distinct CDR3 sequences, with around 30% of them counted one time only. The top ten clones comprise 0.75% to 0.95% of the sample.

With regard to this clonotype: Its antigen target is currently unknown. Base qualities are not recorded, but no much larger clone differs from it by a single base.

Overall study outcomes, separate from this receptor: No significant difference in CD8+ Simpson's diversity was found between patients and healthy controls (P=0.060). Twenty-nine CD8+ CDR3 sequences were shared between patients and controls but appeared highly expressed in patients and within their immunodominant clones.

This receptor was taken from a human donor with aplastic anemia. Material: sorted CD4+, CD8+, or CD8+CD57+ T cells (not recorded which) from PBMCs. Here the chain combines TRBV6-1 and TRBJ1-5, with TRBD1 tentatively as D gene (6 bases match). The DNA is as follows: TGTGCCAGCAGTCGAAACCGGGGGGCGGATCAGCCCCAGCATTTT. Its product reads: CASSRNRGADQPQHF.